This TCR beta chain stems from a study of shared clonotypes between healthy human individuals. Study-wide findings and caveats: Shared clonotypes: 4.5% to 6% naive CD4, roughly 4% naive CD8, under 2.5% memory CD4, 0.35% to 0.5% memory CD8.

Selected positively for CCR7 and CD45RO-negative, naive CD8 cells excluded terminally differentiated effector memory CD45RA+ cells. Healthy adults negative for HIV, lacking recent acute infections or vaccinations, served as donors. Only Caucasian adults living in Nashville, Tennessee made up the donor group. Germline-derived CDR1 and CDR2 are MDHEN and SYDVKM. V was shortened by 1 base and J by 3 bases, with 12 bases between the two germline ends. This CDR3 is 15 amino acids long. It was at deep level that the assay was run. The table came from immunoSEQ multiplex PCR; TCRdb's copy has only in-frame clones and leaves some out. This repertoire shows around 1.9 million clones, over 85% found once; its top ten account for around 1.8%. On this clone itself: No antigen is known for it.

The source of this sequence is a man aged 18-30 years in good health. Some clones in this sample may be carry-over from other donors' samples. This chain joins TRBV28 and TRBJ1-2; a weak D match, TRBD1 (5 bases). Sequencing was done on a sample of naive CD8+ T cells from PBMCs. This CDR3 is CASSLLGPAYYGYTF. Here the CDR3 DNA reads TGTGCCAGCAGTTTATTGGGGCCCGCTTACTATGGCTACACCTTC.